These T cell receptor beta chains were read from a single sample in a study of control samples from healthy donors and cancer patients. Repertoires were generated with immunoSEQ multiplex PCR, while TCRdb's copy carries only in-frame clones and drops some. The sample holds about 250,000 clones, around 80% seen once. Specimen: PBMCs. The receptors stem from an older woman with lung cancer. The conserved cysteine and the conserved F or W are not part of the CDR3 here. A D gene is named only where the DNA matches it firmly. Clone size, where shown, is once, few, many, or a class for clones that have expanded.

cdr3_aa | j_call | d_call | clone_size | v_call
ASSQVFGGKEEETQY | TRBJ2-5 | TRBD2 | - | TRBV3-1/TRBV3-2
SASLDTEAF | TRBJ1-1 | - | - | TRBV20-1
ASSLAVGALGTNVLT | TRBJ2-6 | - | - | TRBV5-6
ASSLLRGGNTIY | TRBJ1-3 | - | - | TRBV6-5
ASSFGTAISYEQY | TRBJ2-7 | TRBD1 | - | TRBV4-1
ASSLRLTRDIRGEQY | TRBJ2-7 | - | once | TRBV28
ASSYSPYSNQPQH | TRBJ1-5 | - | - | TRBV6-5
ASGEGVFYGYT | TRBJ1-2 | - | - | TRBV12-5
ASSLGTGSGYT | TRBJ1-2 | TRBD1 | - | TRBV5-6
ASSSLLAGFNEQF | TRBJ2-1 | TRBD2 | - | TRBV27
ASSYPGQGSEAF | TRBJ1-1 | TRBD1 | - | TRBV6-2/TRBV6-3
ASSSPGGETQY | TRBJ2-5 | TRBD1 | - | TRBV7-9
ASKSSGGIGYNEQF | TRBJ2-1 | - | - | TRBV28
ASSGSGLNQPQH | TRBJ1-5 | - | - | TRBV2
ASSQTDWEQF | TRBJ2-1 | - | - | TRBV4-1
ASSQPTSGRYYNEQF | TRBJ2-1 | TRBD2 | - | TRBV4-1
ASSAGTSGGRDEQF | TRBJ2-1 | TRBD2 | - | TRBV7-3
ASSESSRQGASGNTIY | TRBJ1-3 | TRBD1 | - | TRBV10-1
ASSCHMGVYSYEQY | TRBJ2-7 | - | - | TRBV7-3
ASSIGTINEQF | TRBJ2-1 | TRBD2 | - | TRBV7-9
ASSRTSGNTGELF | TRBJ2-2 | TRBD2 | - | TRBV7-9
ASSLLAGVYNEQF | TRBJ2-1 | TRBD2 | - | TRBV7-2
APGDRGGDQPQH | TRBJ1-5 | TRBD1 | - | TRBV24-1
ASSPYSGGYEQY | TRBJ2-7 | TRBD2 | few | TRBV4-2
ASSLATGGFTNYGYT | TRBJ1-2 | - | - | TRBV5-1
ASSLNGQVEETQY | TRBJ2-5 | TRBD1 | - | TRBV7-3